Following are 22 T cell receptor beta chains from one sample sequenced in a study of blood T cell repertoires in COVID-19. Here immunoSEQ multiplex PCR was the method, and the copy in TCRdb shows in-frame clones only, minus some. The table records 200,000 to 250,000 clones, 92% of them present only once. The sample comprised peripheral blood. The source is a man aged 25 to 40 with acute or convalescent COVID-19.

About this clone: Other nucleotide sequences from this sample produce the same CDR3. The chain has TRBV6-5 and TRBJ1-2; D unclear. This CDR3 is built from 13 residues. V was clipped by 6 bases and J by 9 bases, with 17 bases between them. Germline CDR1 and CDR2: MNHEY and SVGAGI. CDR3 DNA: TGTGCCAGCAGCCCAGTGGTCGATGGTCGCTACACCTTC. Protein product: CASSPVVDGRYTF.

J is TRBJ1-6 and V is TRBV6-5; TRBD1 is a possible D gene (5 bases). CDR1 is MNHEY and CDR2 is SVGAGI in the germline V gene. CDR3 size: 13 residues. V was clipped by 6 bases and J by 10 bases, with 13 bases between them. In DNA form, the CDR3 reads TGTGCCAGCAGGCCGCCGGGGGGGTCACCCCTCCACTTT. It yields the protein CASRPPGGSPLHF.

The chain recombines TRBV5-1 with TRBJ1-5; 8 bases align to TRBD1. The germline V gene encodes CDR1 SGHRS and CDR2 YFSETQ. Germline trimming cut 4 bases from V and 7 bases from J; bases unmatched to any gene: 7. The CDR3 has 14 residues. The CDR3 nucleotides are TGCGCCAGCAGCATTGGACAGGGCAGCCAGCCCCAGCATTTT. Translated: CASSIGQGSQPQHF.

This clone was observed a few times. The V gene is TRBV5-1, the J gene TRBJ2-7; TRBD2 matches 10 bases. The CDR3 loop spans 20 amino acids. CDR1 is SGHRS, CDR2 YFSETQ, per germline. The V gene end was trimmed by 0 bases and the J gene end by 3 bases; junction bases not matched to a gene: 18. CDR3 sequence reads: CASSLASGKAGGTLLYEQYF. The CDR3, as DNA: TGCGCCAGCAGCTTGGCCAGCGGGAAAGCGGGAGGGACTCTTCTCTACGAGCAGTACTTC.

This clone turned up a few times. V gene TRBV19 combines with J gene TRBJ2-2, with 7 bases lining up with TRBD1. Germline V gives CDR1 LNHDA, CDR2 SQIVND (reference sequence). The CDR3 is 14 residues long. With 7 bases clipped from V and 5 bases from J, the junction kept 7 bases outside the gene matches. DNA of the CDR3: TGTGCCAGTAATACAGGGGATTGGACCGGGGAGCTGTTTTTT. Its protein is CASNTGDWTGELFF.

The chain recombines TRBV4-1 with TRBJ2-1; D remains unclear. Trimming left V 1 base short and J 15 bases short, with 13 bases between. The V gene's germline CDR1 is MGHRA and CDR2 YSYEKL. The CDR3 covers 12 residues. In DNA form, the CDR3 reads TGCGCCAGCAGCCAAGGCGGTAGTCGTCTGTTCTTC. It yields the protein CASSQGGSRLFF.

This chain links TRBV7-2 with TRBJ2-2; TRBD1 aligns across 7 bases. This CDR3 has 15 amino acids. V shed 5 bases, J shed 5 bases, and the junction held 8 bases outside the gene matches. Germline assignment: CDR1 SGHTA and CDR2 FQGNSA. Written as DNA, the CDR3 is TGTGCCAGCAGCCATAACAGGGGATGGACCGGGGAGCTGTTTTTT. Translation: CASSHNRGWTGELFF.

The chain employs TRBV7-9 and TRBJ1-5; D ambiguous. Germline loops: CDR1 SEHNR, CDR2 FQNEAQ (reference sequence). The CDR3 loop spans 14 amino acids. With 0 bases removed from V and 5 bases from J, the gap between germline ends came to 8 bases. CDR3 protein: CASSLAVVDQPQHF. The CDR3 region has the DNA TGTGCCAGCAGCTTAGCGGTCGTAGATCAGCCCCAGCATTTT.

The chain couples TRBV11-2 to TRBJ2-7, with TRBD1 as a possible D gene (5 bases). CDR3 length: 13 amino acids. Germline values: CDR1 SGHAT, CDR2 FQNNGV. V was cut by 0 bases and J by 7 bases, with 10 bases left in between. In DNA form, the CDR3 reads TGTGCCAGCAGCTTAGAAAGGGGTCAGGAGCAGTACTTC. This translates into CASSLERGQEQYF.

The CDR3 reads CATVRDSTFF. In DNA, the CDR3 is TGTGCCACCGTTCGGGACAGTACTTTCTTT. This chain links TRBV28 with TRBJ1-1; 7 bases are shared with TRBD1. J lost 12 bases, V lost 10 bases, and 8 bases had no gene match. Germline CDR1 reads MDHEN; CDR2 reads SYDVKM. This CDR3 is 10 amino acids long. Full variable domain (outside the CDR3, taken from reference TRBV28 and TRBJ1-1): DVKVTQSSRYLVKRTGEKVFLECVQDMDHENMFWYRQDPGLGLRLIYFSYDVKMKEKGDIPEGYSVSREKKERFSLILESASTNQTSMYLCATVRDSTFFGQGTRLTVV.

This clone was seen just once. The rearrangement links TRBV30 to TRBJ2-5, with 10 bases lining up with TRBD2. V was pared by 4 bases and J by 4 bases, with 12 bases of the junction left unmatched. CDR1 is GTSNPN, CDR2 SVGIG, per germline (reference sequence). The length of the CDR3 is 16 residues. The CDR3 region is CAWTTRAGGPGETQYF. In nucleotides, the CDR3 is TGTGCCTGGACTACTAGAGCGGGAGGGCCTGGAGAGACCCAGTACTTC.

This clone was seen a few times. This CDR3 is CASSQRTVPGYEQYF. The CDR3 nucleotides are TGTGCCAGCAGCCAGAGGACAGTCCCAGGGTACGAGCAGTACTTC. The chain carries TRBV5-5 and TRBJ2-7, with D maybe TRBD1 (6 bases). The CDR3 consists of 15 residues. With 4 bases removed from V and 4 bases from J, the gap between germline ends came to 18 bases. The V gene's germline CDR1 is SGHKS and CDR2 YYEKEE (reference sequence).

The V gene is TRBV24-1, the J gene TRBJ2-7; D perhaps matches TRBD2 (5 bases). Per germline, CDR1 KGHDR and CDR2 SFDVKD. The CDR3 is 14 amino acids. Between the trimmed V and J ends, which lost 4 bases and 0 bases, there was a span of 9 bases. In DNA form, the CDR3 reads TGTGCCACCAGTGAAGGAGGACTCTCCTACGAGCAGTACTTC. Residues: CATSEGGLSYEQYF.

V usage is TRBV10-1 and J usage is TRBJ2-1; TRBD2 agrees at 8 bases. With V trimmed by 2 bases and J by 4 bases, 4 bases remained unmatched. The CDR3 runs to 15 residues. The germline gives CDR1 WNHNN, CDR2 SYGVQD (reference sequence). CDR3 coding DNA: TGCGCCAGCAGTGAGGCGGGGGGTCCATACAATGAGCAGTTCTTC. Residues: CASSEAGGPYNEQFF.

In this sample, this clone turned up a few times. CDR3 loop: CASSLVTGGYGYTF. In DNA form, the CDR3 reads TGTGCCAGCAGTTTGGTTACAGGCGGCTATGGCTACACCTTC. The chain uses TRBV28 and TRBJ1-2, with D perhaps matching TRBD1 (5 bases). This CDR3 spans 14 amino acids. With 3 bases removed from V and 4 bases from J, the gap between germline ends came to 12 bases. CDR1 and CDR2 from the germline V gene are MDHEN and SYDVKM.

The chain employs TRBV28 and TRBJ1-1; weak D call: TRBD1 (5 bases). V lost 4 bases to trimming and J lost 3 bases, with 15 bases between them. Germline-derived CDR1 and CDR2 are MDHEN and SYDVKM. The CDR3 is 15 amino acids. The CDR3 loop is CASSSLRELYTEAFF. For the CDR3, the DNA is TGTGCCAGCAGTTCTCTCAGGGAATTGTACACTGAAGCTTTCTTT.

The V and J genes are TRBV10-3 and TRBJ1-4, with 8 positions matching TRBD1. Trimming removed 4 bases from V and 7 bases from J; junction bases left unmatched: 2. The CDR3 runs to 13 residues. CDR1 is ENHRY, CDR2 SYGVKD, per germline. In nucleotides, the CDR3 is TGTGCCATCAGTGGACAGGGGAGTGAAAAACTGTTTTTT. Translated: CAISGQGSEKLFF.

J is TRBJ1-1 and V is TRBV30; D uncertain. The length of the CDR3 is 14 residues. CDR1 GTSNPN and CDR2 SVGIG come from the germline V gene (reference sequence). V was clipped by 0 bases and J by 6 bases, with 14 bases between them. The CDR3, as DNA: TGTGCCTGGAGTGTAATGGCGGCAGCCCCTGAAGCTTTCTTT. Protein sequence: CAWSVMAAAPEAFF.

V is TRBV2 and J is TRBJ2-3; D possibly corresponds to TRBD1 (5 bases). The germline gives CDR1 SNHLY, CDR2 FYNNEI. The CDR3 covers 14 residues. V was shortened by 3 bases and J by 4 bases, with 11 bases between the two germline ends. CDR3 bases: TGTGCCAGCAGTGATAGGGGCAGGTCAGATACGCAGTATTTT. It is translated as CASSDRGRSDTQYF.

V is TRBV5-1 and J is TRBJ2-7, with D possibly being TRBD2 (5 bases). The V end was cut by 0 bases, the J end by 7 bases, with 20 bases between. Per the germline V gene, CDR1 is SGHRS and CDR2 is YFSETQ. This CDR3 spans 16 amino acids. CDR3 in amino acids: CASSLVSVGLTGEQYF. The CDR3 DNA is TGCGCCAGCAGCTTGGTGAGCGTAGGCTTGACGGGAGAGCAGTACTTC.

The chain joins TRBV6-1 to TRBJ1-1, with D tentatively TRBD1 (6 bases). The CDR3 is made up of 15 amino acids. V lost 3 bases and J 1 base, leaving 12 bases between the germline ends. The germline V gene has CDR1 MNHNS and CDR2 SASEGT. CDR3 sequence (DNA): TGTGCCAGCAGTGATAGGGGGTGGGGGAACACTGAAGCTTTCTTT. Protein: CASSDRGWGNTEAFF.

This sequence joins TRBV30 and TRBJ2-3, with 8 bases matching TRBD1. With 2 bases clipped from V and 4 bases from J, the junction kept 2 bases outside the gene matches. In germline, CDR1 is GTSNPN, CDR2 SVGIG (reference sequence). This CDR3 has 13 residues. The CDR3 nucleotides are TGTGCCTGGAGTATACAGGGGGCAGATACGCAGTATTTT. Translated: CAWSIQGADTQYF.